The 27 T cell receptor beta chains presented below share a single source sample, sequenced in a study of graft-versus-host responses after intestinal transplantation. Sequencing was performed with immunoSEQ multiplex PCR; in TCRdb, only in-frame clones are kept and a portion is missing. Of approximately 78,000 clones in the sample, 87% were seen once. Their cognate antigens are unknown. This material consisted of unstimulated CD8+ T cells sorted from spleen or lymph node cells, taken before transplant. Receptors originate from a human donor who was the organ donor for an intestinal transplant.

In this sample, this clone turned up a few times. The chain combines TRBV6-5 with TRBJ1-1, with D unresolved. V was pared by 5 bases and J by 4 bases, with 14 bases between. There are 14 residues in the CDR3. Germline lookup yields CDR1 MNHEY and CDR2 SVGAGI. This CDR3 reads CASSEFDGGTEAFF. CDR3 bases: TGTGCCAGCAGTGAATTCGACGGTGGCACTGAAGCTTTCTTT.

This clone was counted only a few times. V gene TRBV6-1 combines with J gene TRBJ2-2, with D uncertain. V lost 1 base and J lost 3, with 9 bases in between. Germline CDR1 is MNHNS and CDR2 is SASEGT. The CDR3 has 15 residues. CDR3 region: CASSEVGGDTGELFF. As DNA, the CDR3 is TGTGCCAGCAGTGAAGTAGGTGGGGACACCGGGGAGCTGTTTTTT.

V gene TRBV10-3 combines with J gene TRBJ2-7; TRBD2 is a possible D gene (5 bases). V gave up 6 bases and J gave up 4 bases, with 16 bases separating them. The CDR3 has 14 amino acids. The germline V gene has CDR1 ENHRY and CDR2 SYGVKD. CDR3 residues: CAIRSREGTYEQYF. As DNA, the CDR3 is TGTGCCATCAGAAGTAGAGAGGGAACATACGAGCAGTACTTC.

Only one count was recorded for this clone. This CDR3 reads CASEGLRGTGELFF. In DNA form, the CDR3 reads TGTGCCAGCGAGGGACTCCGGGGCACCGGGGAGCTGTTTTTT. This chain links TRBV28 with TRBJ2-2, with a tentative D call TRBD2 (6 bases). The CDR3 has 14 amino acids. The germline gives CDR1 MDHEN, CDR2 SYDVKM. The V and J ends lost 8 bases and 4 bases respectively, with 14 bases between them.

The chain carries TRBV28 and TRBJ2-5; 12 nucleotides agree with TRBD2. This CDR3 has 16 amino acids. Germline V gene sequence: CDR1 MDHEN, CDR2 SYDVKM. The trim removed 2 bases at V and 4 bases at J, leaving 5 bases unmatched. CDR3 amino acids: CASSLSGLAGRETQYF. The CDR3 bases are TGTGCCAGCAGTTTAAGTGGACTAGCGGGGAGAGAGACCCAGTACTTC.

The gene calls are TRBV6-1 and TRBJ2-7; a weak D match, TRBD1 (5 bases). The CDR3 has 14 amino acids. The germline V gene has CDR1 MNHNS and CDR2 SASEGT. Trimming shortened V by 2 bases and J by 2 bases, and 10 bases separated the two germline ends. The CDR3 DNA follows: TGTGCCAGCAGTGAAAGGCAGGGAACCTACGAGCAGTACTTC. Protein: CASSERQGTYEQYF.

V and J are TRBV6-1 and TRBJ2-7; a possible D gene is TRBD1 (6 bases). V was trimmed by 6 bases and J by 2 bases, leaving 11 bases between them. The length of the CDR3 is 13 residues. Germline CDR1 MNHNS, CDR2 SASEGT. CDR3 bases: TGTGCCAGCAGGAAGGACAGCACCTACGAGCAGTACTTC. It yields the protein CASRKDSTYEQYF.

The chain recombines TRBV6-4 with TRBJ2-3, with 11 bases fitting TRBD2. Germline V gives CDR1 MRHNA, CDR2 SNTAGT. The V segment lost 0 bases and the J segment 4 bases; nucleotides outside the gene matches: 0. The CDR3 is 15 residues long. CDR3 coding DNA: TGTGCCAGCAGTGACTCACTAGCGGGGGCAGATACGCAGTATTTT. This gives the protein CASSDSLAGADTQYF.

With respect to this clone: This sample includes further DNA sequences coding for the same CDR3. The chain combines TRBV19 with TRBJ1-1; TRBD1 aligns across 7 bases. The J segment lost 1 base and the V segment lost 1 base, leaving 0 bases of the junction unmatched. Germline loops: CDR1 LNHDA, CDR2 SQIVND (reference sequence). CDR3 length equals 14 residues. The CDR3 reads CASSIGQGNTEAFF. The CDR3 DNA reads as TGTGCCAGTAGTATAGGACAGGGGAACACTGAAGCTTTCTTT.

The rearrangement joins TRBV5-1 to TRBJ2-1; D not resolved. Germline V gives CDR1 SGHRS, CDR2 YFSETQ. CDR3 length equals 15 residues. The V end lost 4 bases, the J end lost 4 bases, and 15 bases lay between the germline ends. The CDR3 DNA follows: TGCGCCAGCAGCAGGGCCTTTTCTGGGTACAATGAGCAGTTCTTC. Translating gives CASSRAFSGYNEQFF.

In its sample, this clone was seen once. The chain combines TRBV30 with TRBJ1-5; weak D call: TRBD1 (6 bases). Germline lookup yields CDR1 GTSNPN and CDR2 SVGIG (reference sequence). This CDR3 region has 16 residues. V was cut by 5 bases and J by 2 bases, with 19 bases left in between. The CDR3 DNA is TGTGCCTGGCCCCACCACCTAACAGGGCGCAATCAGCCCCAGCATTTT. This sequence encodes CAWPHHLTGRNQPQHF.

The CDR3 region has the DNA TGTGCCAGCAGCTCCCCCCTAGCGGGGGGCAGCACAGATACGCAGTATTTT. Protein product: CASSSPLAGGSTDTQYF. The chain employs TRBV7-6 and TRBJ2-3; 11 bases fit TRBD2. With 4 bases clipped from V and 0 bases from J, the junction kept 6 bases outside the gene matches. The CDR3 runs to 17 residues. In germline, CDR1 is SGHVS, CDR2 FNYEAQ.

The rearrangement uses TRBV27 and TRBJ2-7, with 7 bases identical to TRBD2. Looked up from germline, CDR1 is MNHEY and CDR2 is SMNVEV (reference sequence). This CDR3 contains 14 residues. J was trimmed by 1 base and V by 6 bases; bases with no gene match: 6. This chain's CDR3 is CASRGGDWSYEQYF. CDR3 nucleotide sequence: TGTGCCAGCAGGGGAGGGGATTGGTCCTACGAGCAGTACTTC.

This chain joins TRBV27 and TRBJ1-2; 9 positions match TRBD1. V lost 4 bases to trimming and J lost 7 bases; unmatched junction nucleotides: 4. In germline, CDR1 is MNHEY, CDR2 SMNVEV (reference sequence). This CDR3 spans 13 amino acids. CDR3 DNA sequence: TGTGCCAGCAGTTCCACAGGGGGCTCTGGCTACACCTTC. Translation gives CASSSTGGSGYTF.

The rearrangement joins TRBV27 to TRBJ1-5, with no clear D. Trimming cost V 3 bases and J 6 bases, with 9 bases left between them. The germline CDR1 and CDR2 sequences are MNHEY and SMNVEV (reference sequence). This CDR3 has 13 amino acids. This CDR3 is CASSFWAGQPQHF. In DNA form, the CDR3 reads TGTGCCAGCAGTTTCTGGGCTGGTCAGCCCCAGCATTTT.

The chain carries TRBV9 and TRBJ1-1; TRBD1 agrees at 7 bases. Germline trimming cut 3 bases from V and 3 bases from J; bases unmatched to any gene: 8. The CDR3 runs 15 residues. Germline V CDR1 and CDR2: SGDLS, YYNGEE. This CDR3 reads CASSAWTGIYTEAFF. CDR3 sequence (DNA): TGTGCCAGCAGCGCCTGGACAGGTATATACACTGAAGCTTTCTTT.

This clone was observed many times. V usage is TRBV5-8 and J usage is TRBJ2-2, with D possibly called TRBD1 or TRBD2 (5 bases each). This CDR3 comprises 15 residues. Between the trimmed V and J ends, which lost 2 bases and 0 bases, there was a span of 8 bases. Germline V gene data show CDR1 as SGHTS and CDR2 as YDEGEE. In DNA form, the CDR3 reads TGTGCCAGCAGCTTCTGGGGGTCGAACACCGGGGAGCTGTTTTTT. It translates to CASSFWGSNTGELFF.

The gene calls are TRBV5-6 and TRBJ1-1; TRBD1 aligns across 9 bases. In germline, CDR1 is SGHDT, CDR2 YYEEEE. V was pared by 0 bases and J by 5 bases, with 5 bases of the junction left unmatched. The CDR3 runs to 15 residues. CDR3 in DNA: TGTGCCAGCAGCTTGGGCGCGACAGGGGGAACTGAAGCTTTCTTT. It encodes CASSLGATGGTEAFF.

Only a few counts were recorded for this clone. The rearrangement joins TRBV6-5 to TRBJ2-3; 10 bases align to TRBD1. CDR1 and CDR2 (germline): MNHEY, SVGAGI. J lost 5 bases, V lost 10 bases, and 9 bases had no gene match. This CDR3 is built from 14 residues. CDR3 coding DNA: TGTGCCACCGGGACAGGGGATCACATAGATACGCAGTATTTT. It is translated as CATGTGDHIDTQYF.

The rearrangement joins TRBV14 to TRBJ1-1, with D perhaps TRBD1 (5 bases). The ends were cut back, 5 bases at V and 5 bases at J, with 12 bases in the middle. This CDR3 is built from 13 residues. CDR1 and CDR2 (germline): SGHDN, FVKESK. This CDR3 is CASSEGSGTEAFF. CDR3 nucleotides: TGTGCCAGCAGCGAGGGGTCAGGTACTGAAGCTTTCTTT.

The chain uses TRBV6-1 and TRBJ1-6, with 10 positions matching TRBD1. CDR1 and CDR2 from the germline V gene are MNHNS and SASEGT. V shed 6 bases, J shed 7 bases, and the junction held 0 bases outside the gene matches. The length of the CDR3 is 13 residues. CDR3 sequence: CASRGQGNSPLHF. The CDR3 coding sequence is TGTGCCAGCAGGGGACAGGGGAATTCACCCCTCCACTTT.

The rearrangement uses TRBV9 and TRBJ2-3, with TRBD1 as a possible D gene (6 bases). Germline loops: CDR1 SGDLS, CDR2 YYNGEE. The V end lost 4 bases, the J end lost 4 bases, and 13 bases lay between the germline ends. This CDR3 spans 14 amino acids. In nucleotides, the CDR3 is TGTGCCAGCAGCCCCGAGAACAGGGCAGATACGCAGTATTTT. Translating gives CASSPENRADTQYF.

The V and J genes are TRBV7-3 and TRBJ2-1; possible D gene TRBD2, 5 bases. The CDR3 has 18 residues. The V and J ends lost 4 bases and 10 bases respectively, with 29 bases between them. Germline assignment: CDR1 SGHTA and CDR2 FQGTGA. CDR3 sequence reads: CASSSIPNTEVSNGEQFF. Written as DNA, the CDR3 is TGTGCCAGCAGCTCGATCCCAAACACGGAGGTTTCGAACGGGGAGCAGTTCTTC.

This sequence joins TRBV15 and TRBJ2-5; D unresolved. This CDR3 spans 13 amino acids. Germline V gene data show CDR1 as LNHNV and CDR2 as YYDKDF (reference sequence). V gave up 4 bases and J gave up 5 bases, with 11 bases separating them. CDR3 sequence reads: CATSTLPGETQYF. CDR3 DNA: TGTGCCACCAGCACTCTGCCCGGGGAGACCCAGTACTTC. Combining the CDR3 with reference TRBV15 and TRBJ2-5 gives the whole variable domain DAMVIQNPRYQVTQFGKPVTLSCSQTLNHNVMYWYQQKSSQAPKLLFHYYDKDFNNEADTPDNFQSRRPNTSFCFLDIRSPGLGDTAMYLCATSTLPGETQYFGPGTRLLVL.

The chain combines TRBV5-6 with TRBJ1-2; 7 positions match TRBD1. The CDR3 consists of 16 residues. Germline V CDR1 and CDR2: SGHDT, YYEEEE. Trimming at V came to 5 bases and at J to 8 bases, leaving 18 bases not matched to a gene. Written as DNA, the CDR3 is TGTGCCAGCAGACAACCCCCCATGCTAGGGGGCGGCGGCTACACCTTC. Translating gives CASRQPPMLGGGGYTF.

Of note for this clone: The sample holds other DNA sequences that translate to the same CDR3. This chain joins TRBV9 and TRBJ1-3; D possibly corresponds to TRBD1 (5 bases). Germline V lookup: CDR1 SGDLS, CDR2 YYNGEE. The CDR3 spans 15 residues. The V end was cut by 0 bases, the J end by 0 bases, with 7 bases between. The CDR3: CASSVGGGSGNTIYF. For the CDR3, the DNA is TGTGCCAGCAGCGTAGGGGGGGGCTCTGGAAACACCATATATTTT.

The chain links TRBV5-1 to TRBJ1-6; maybe TRBD1 (5 bases). Germline CDR1 SGHRS, CDR2 YFSETQ. The CDR3 is made up of 13 amino acids. Trimming took 5 bases from V and 14 from J, leaving 17 bases between them. CDR3 loop: CASRVVQGLTLHF. The CDR3 coding sequence is TGCGCCAGCAGGGTTGTGCAGGGTTTGACCCTCCACTTT.